Below, 18 T cell receptor beta chains from the same sample are listed, as sequenced in a study of radiation and T cells in renal cell carcinoma. Time point noted: baseline pretreatment blood. Noted treatment: 15 Gy SBRT to primary tumor, nephrectomy 4 weeks later. The data were produced by immunoSEQ multiplex PCR, yet TCRdb's version contains in-frame clones alone and is incomplete. Of 150,000 or so clones in the sample, about 88% were seen once. Specimen: blood, collected from a patient whose treatment included radiotherapy and nephrectomy. These receptor sequences come from a woman aged 70 to 79 with renal cell carcinoma.

The chain is built from TRBV6-1 and TRBJ2-3; 10 nucleotides match TRBD1. Germline CDR1 reads MNHNS; CDR2 reads SASEGT. CDR3 length: 16 amino acids. V trimming: 0 bases; J trimming: 3 bases; junction bases outside the gene matches: 3. CDR3 in DNA: TGTGCCAGCAGTGAAGCGGGGGGACAGGGGACAGATACGCAGTATTTT. This translates into CASSEAGGQGTDTQYF.

In nucleotides, the CDR3 is TGTGCCAGCAGCTTAGCAGGGGAAGGGGATCAGCCCCAGCATTTT. Protein sequence: CASSLAGEGDQPQHF. The gene calls are TRBV7-9 and TRBJ1-5; a weak D match, TRBD1 (5 bases). CDR1 SEHNR and CDR2 FQNEAQ come from the germline V gene (reference sequence). This CDR3 region has 15 residues. The germline V and J ends were trimmed by 0 bases and 5 bases, with 11 bases remaining between them.

The chain carries TRBV25-1 and TRBJ1-4, with TRBD1 as a possible D gene (5 bases). The V end was cut by 9 bases, the J end by 8 bases, with 13 bases between. Germline V gives CDR1 MGHDK, CDR2 SYGVNS. This CDR3 has 12 amino acids. Here the CDR3 DNA reads TGTGCCAGTAGCAGGGAGGGCGAAAAACTGTTTTTT. It specifies CASSREGEKLFF.

This chain joins TRBV12-1 and TRBJ2-1; the DNA was not compared with TRBD2, the D call given in the table. TRBV12-1 is assigned pseudogene status. The CDR3 covers 17 residues. The CDR3 sequence is CASSPGLAGEVHNEQFF. The CDR3 nucleotides read TGTGCCAGCAGCCCGGGACTAGCGGGGGAGGTACACAATGAGCAGTTCTTC.

The chain combines TRBV28 with TRBJ1-6, with D hard to call. The germline V and J ends were trimmed by 3 bases and 4 bases, with 10 bases remaining between them. Germline V CDR1 and CDR2: MDHEN, SYDVKM. This CDR3 has 15 residues. CDR3 residues: CASSFGQSYNSPLHF. In DNA, the CDR3 is TGTGCCAGCAGTTTTGGGCAGTCATATAATTCACCCCTCCACTTT.

V is TRBV7-2 and J is TRBJ2-5, with D possibly being TRBD1 (6 bases). CDR1 is SGHTA and CDR2 is FQGNSA in the germline V gene. There are 14 residues in the CDR3. Trimming removed 5 bases at V and 4 bases at J, with 14 bases between. The CDR3 spells CASSTPGHLETQYF. In nucleotides, the CDR3 is TGTGCCAGCAGCACCCCGGGACACCTAGAGACCCAGTACTTC.

The chain employs TRBV6-5 and TRBJ2-1, with D possibly TRBD2 on 7 matching bases. V was clipped by 5 bases and J by 9 bases, with 20 bases between them. Germline CDR1 is MNHEY and CDR2 is SVGAGI. There are 15 residues in the CDR3. As DNA, the CDR3 is TGTGCCAGCAGTCCCCGGGGAGGGGGGGCCGGTGAGCAGTTCTTC. This codes for CASSPRGGGAGEQFF.

This clone was found a few times. This chain connects TRBV30 to TRBJ1-1; tentative D call: TRBD1 (6 bases). The germline V gene encodes CDR1 GTSNPN and CDR2 SVGIG (reference sequence). CDR3 size: 13 residues. V dropped 2 bases and J dropped 5 bases, with 12 bases sitting between them. CDR3 residues: CAWSKGGETEAFF. CDR3 DNA sequence: TGTGCCTGGAGTAAAGGGGGGGAGACTGAAGCTTTCTTT.

In its sample, this clone was seen once. The chain joins TRBV28 to TRBJ2-1; TRBD2 is a possible D gene (7 bases). CDR3 length: 14 residues. V was clipped by 5 bases and J by 7 bases, with 15 bases between them. CDR1 is MDHEN and CDR2 is SYDVKM in the germline V gene. This CDR3 is CASSPGGGLNEQFF. The DNA for the CDR3 is TGTGCCAGCAGTCCCGGCGGGGGCTTAAATGAGCAGTTCTTC.

This clone was detected once. The J gene is TRBJ2-3, the V gene TRBV4-1; no clear D. Germline CDR1 and CDR2: MGHRA and YSYEKL. The V end was cut by 0 bases, the J end by 4 bases, with 8 bases between. This CDR3 has 14 amino acids. CDR3 region: CASSQDNGADTQYF. DNA of the CDR3: TGCGCCAGCAGCCAAGATAATGGGGCAGATACGCAGTATTTT.

This clone was recorded a few times. The rearrangement uses TRBV4-2 and TRBJ1-6; D ambiguous. Germline assignment: CDR1 LGHNA and CDR2 YNFKEQ. V lost 0 bases, J lost 13 bases, and 16 bases lay in between. The CDR3 sequence is 15 residues long. The chain's CDR3 is CASSQDRAARIPLHF. The CDR3 coding sequence is TGTGCCAGCAGCCAAGATCGGGCAGCGCGCATCCCCCTCCACTTT.

This chain links TRBV2 with TRBJ1-1; 7 bases map to TRBD1. The CDR3 loop spans 15 amino acids. Germline CDR1 and CDR2: SNHLY and FYNNEI. With V trimmed by 6 bases and J by 11 bases, 18 bases remained unmatched. As DNA, the CDR3 is TGTGCCAGCAGCGTCCGGGACAGCGGGGGCTATGGCGCTTTCTTT. This translates into CASSVRDSGGYGAFF.

This clone was detected only once. The V gene is TRBV19, the J gene TRBJ2-4, with D possibly matching TRBD2 (6 bases). Trimming stripped 5 bases from V and 0 bases from J, with 14 bases between. The CDR3 extends over 16 amino acids. Germline V gene data show CDR1 as LNHDA and CDR2 as SQIVND (reference sequence). The CDR3 DNA follows: TGTGCCAGTAGTTTGAGTTGGAGGGTAGCCAAAAACATTCAGTACTTC. As protein: CASSLSWRVAKNIQYF.

The chain uses TRBV5-4 and TRBJ2-1; 8 bases align to TRBD1. Losses at the gene ends were 2 bases for V and 4 bases for J; bases not matched to a gene: 8. The CDR3 contains 16 residues. CDR1 is SGHNT and CDR2 is YYREEE in the germline V gene (reference sequence). CDR3 in DNA: TGTGCCAGCAGCTTACCCCGACAGGGGTTTTACAATGAGCAGTTCTTC. It encodes CASSLPRQGFYNEQFF.

This chain connects TRBV4-2 to TRBJ2-5; TRBD2 aligns across 11 bases. The CDR3 covers 19 residues. Trimming removed 0 bases from V and 4 bases from J; junction bases left unmatched: 13. Germline V gene sequence: CDR1 LGHNA, CDR2 YNFKEQ. CDR3 nucleotide sequence: TGTGCCAGCAGCCAAGAAAGGGCTAGCGGGGGGAAATACAGAGAGACCCAGTACTTC. This codes for CASSQERASGGKYRETQYF.

The V and J genes are TRBV7-6 and TRBJ1-2, with TRBD1 as a possible D gene (5 bases). CDR3 length: 14 amino acids. The V gene lost 4 bases and the J gene lost 9 bases, with 18 bases spanning the gap. Germline CDR1 reads SGHVS; CDR2 reads FNYEAQ. The CDR3 nucleotides are TGTGCCAGCAGCTCAGACGGAGCAGGGAGGAGCTACACCTTC. Its translation: CASSSDGAGRSYTF.

The chain links TRBV6-1 to TRBJ2-3; D is possibly TRBD1 (5 bases). Trimming pared 2 bases from V and 6 bases from J, leaving 12 bases between. The CDR3 sequence is 14 residues long. Per germline, CDR1 MNHNS and CDR2 SASEGT. The CDR3 DNA follows: TGTGCCAGCAGTGAAAGGACACGAACGGATACGCAGTATTTT. Translation gives CASSERTRTDTQYF.

The chain couples TRBV5-8 to TRBJ1-5; D is undetermined. The CDR3 sequence is 15 residues long. With 5 bases removed from V and 0 bases from J, the gap between germline ends came to 12 bases. Germline V gene lookup returns CDR1 SGHTS and CDR2 YDEGEE. The CDR3 region is CASRQVVISNQPQHF. CDR3 in DNA: TGTGCCAGCAGGCAAGTCGTCATTAGCAATCAGCCCCAGCATTTT.